Shown below are 7 T cell receptor beta chains from a single sample sequenced in a study of CD8+CD57+ T cells in acquired aplastic anemia. According to the study, genomic DNA was the template for TCR beta VDJ and CDR3 profiling. One entry per CDR3 protein results from TCRdb running MiXCR on the reads. Altogether around 250,000 distinct CDR3 sequences are present, 82% being singletons, with the ten largest covering roughly 42%. Patients picked for sequencing had shown CD8+CD57+ cell expansion detected by flow cytometry. The sequenced material came from sorted CD4+, CD8+, or CD8+CD57+ T cells (not recorded which) from PBMCs. The receptors were gathered from a human donor with aplastic anemia.

The chain couples TRBV9 to TRBJ2-5; weak D call: TRBD2 (6 bases). This CDR3 is built from 15 residues. V shed 5 bases and J shed 4 bases, with 18 bases lying between them. CDR1 and CDR2 from the germline V gene are SGDLS and YYNGEE. CDR3 sequence: CASSATGTWGETQYF. DNA for the CDR3: TGTGCCAGCAGTGCTACTGGGACTTGGGGAGAGACCCAGTACTTC.

This clonotype was seen repeatedly, ten times or more. The V call is TRBV11-2, the J call TRBJ1-1; a weak D match, TRBD1 (5 bases). The CDR3 extends over 15 amino acids. Germline CDR1 and CDR2: SGHAT and FQNNGV. The V end lost 5 bases, the J end lost 4 bases, and 17 bases lay between the germline ends. The CDR3 DNA reads TGTGCCAGCAGCCTTCCGGGACTCCACCGCACTGAAGCTTTCTTT. Translation: CASSLPGLHRTEAFF.

As to this clonotype: It is unclear where the CDR3 begins or ends on the DNA, so no DNA is shown, and the CDR3 is as TCRdb lists it. The rearrangement uses TRBV9 and TRBJ2-3; no check of the table's D call, TRBD2, against the DNA was made. The CDR3 is made up of 14 amino acids, end residues included. Germline CDR1 and CDR2: SGDLS and YYNGEE. The CDR3 protein is CASSVAAGAGKEHF.

This chain links TRBV11-3 with TRBJ2-1, with TRBD2 identical over 10 bases. Per germline, CDR1 SGHNT and CDR2 YENEEA. This CDR3 has 15 amino acids. Unmatched junction bases numbered 3, after V lost 0 bases and J lost 7 bases. DNA of the CDR3: TGTGCCAGCAGCTTAGACAGCGGGAGGGAGAATGAGCAGTTCTTC. Translation gives CASSLDSGRENEQFF.

Details on this clonotype: At one of its ends the junction is not consistent with the germline gene, which may arise from a read error. This chain connects TRBV7-9 to TRBJ2-3; D tentatively reads TRBD1 or TRBD2 (6 bases each). Germline V gene sequence: CDR1 SEHNR, CDR2 FQNEAQ (reference sequence). The CDR3 spans 14 residues. CDR3 amino acids: CASSSAGSRDTDTF. CDR3 coding DNA: TGTGCCAGCAGCTCGGCCGGGAGTCGGGACACAGATACGTTT.

V usage is TRBV5-6 and J usage is TRBJ1-1; 9 bases match TRBD1. The length of the CDR3 is 17 residues. V was pared by 0 bases and J by 2 bases, with 8 bases of the junction left unmatched. Germline loops: CDR1 SGHDT, CDR2 YYEEEE. CDR3 residues: CASSLEEGQGGNTEAFF. CDR3 nucleotide sequence: TGTGCCAGCAGCTTGGAGGAGGGACAGGGAGGAAACACTGAAGCTTTCTTT.

The CDR3 sequence: CASSSFELTDQNTEAFF. In DNA form, the CDR3 reads TGTGCCAGCAGTTCCTTCGAACTGACAGACCAGAACACTGAAGCTTTCTTT. The chain couples TRBV6-1 to TRBJ1-1; tentatively, D is TRBD1 (5 bases). The V and J ends lost 5 bases and 1 base respectively, with 20 bases between them. This CDR3 has 17 amino acids. The V gene's germline CDR1 is MNHNS and CDR2 SASEGT.